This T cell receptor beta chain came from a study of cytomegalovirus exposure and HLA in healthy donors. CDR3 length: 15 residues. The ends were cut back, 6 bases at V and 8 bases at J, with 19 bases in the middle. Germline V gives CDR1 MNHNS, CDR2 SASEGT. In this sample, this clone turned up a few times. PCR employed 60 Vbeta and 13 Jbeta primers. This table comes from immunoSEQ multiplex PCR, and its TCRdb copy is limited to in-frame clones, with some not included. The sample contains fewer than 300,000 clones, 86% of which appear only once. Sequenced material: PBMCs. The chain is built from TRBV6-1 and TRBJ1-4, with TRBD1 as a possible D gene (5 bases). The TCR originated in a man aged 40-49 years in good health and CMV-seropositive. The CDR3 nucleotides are TGTGCCAGCAGCGGTGGTGGAGGGGAATTCGAAAAACTGTTTTTT. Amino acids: CASSGGGGEFEKLFF.